This T cell receptor beta chain was captured in a study of blood T cell repertoires in COVID-19 (dated by TCRdb to about 2020). Concerning the study at large: Collaborator samples came from the United States, Italy and Spain and covered acute and convalescent phases of COVID-19. Where available, HLA class I and class II types were obtained from metadata supplied by the sample provider rather than from assay-based typing. The samples were drawn from two sources: the first 160 participants of the ongoing ImmuneRACE study, and fewer than 1,500 subjects contributed by 6 global collaborators. Deeply sampled blood TCRbeta repertoires from subjects exposed to, actively infected with, or recovered from COVID-19 were included in the dataset. The sample metadata nearly always contained a de-identified subject ID, COVID-19 status, age in years and sex. The prospective study material was composed of cDNA or gDNA derived from T cells, B-cell-depleted T cells, or PBMCs. A freely available public database, intended as a resource for researchers studying the immune response to SARS-CoV-2, is where the repertoires were released.

Overall results and qualifications from the work: The amount of clinical and demographic metadata varied by source and participant and was provided uncurated.

The CDR3 covers 15 residues, taking in both the cysteine and the phenylalanine. The DNA shown is the 45-base CDR3, in frame from base 1. The germline V end is reduced by 2 bases and the J end by 2 bases; junction bases left unmatched: 6. CDR1 and CDR2, looked up from the germline V gene, are KGHSH and LQKENI. Each collaborating institution followed its own protocols to collect whole blood in K2EDTA tubes. For TCRbeta analysis, collaborators shipped samples in one of three forms: frozen whole blood, isolated PBMCs, or DNA extracted from either of those sample types. The immunoSEQ Assay, a bias-controlled multiplex PCR, was used to amplify TCRbeta CDR3 regions from genomic DNA. The original methods were these. The number of nucleated cells in each sample was estimated by amplification of reference gene primers within the assay. To quantify the absolute abundance of each unique TCRbeta CDR3 rearrangement, sequence reads were collapsed and filtered. For each sample, productive Simpson clonality was calculated as the square root of Simpson's diversity index across productive rearrangements. This immuneACCESS table, as held by TCRdb, lists in-frame sequences with V and J called but not all clones. Of the missing ones, under half trace to an unresolved V gene in checked studies; the others have no known cause. V and J calls plus clone size are reproduced from that table; the DNA served to infer D and trimming. This sample gives hundreds of thousands of clones in total; 70% to 90% of them show up just once. 9% to 9.5% of the sample rests with the top ten.

In regard to this clone: Its antigen is unknown. No base quality values were provided; no much bigger clone lies one nucleotide off.

Sequencing was carried out using peripheral blood. This receptor chain uses TRBV18 and TRBJ2-7, and 7 junctional nucleotides match TRBD2. The TCR originated in a man aged 18 to 29 with active or convalescent COVID-19. The nucleotide sequence reads TGTGCCAGCTCACCATCCCAAACTAGCGCCTACGAGCAGTACTTC. This codes for CASSPSQTSAYEQYF.